This entry lists 23 T cell receptor beta chains sequenced from one sample in a study of blood T cells in healthy people across ages. For the second PCR, which ran for about 6 to 11 cycles, a sample-barcoded 5' primer and a J-beta primer mix were used. Via MiXCR, TCRdb re-called the 5' RACE reads, giving one row per CDR3 protein. The sample records more than 900,000 distinct CDR3 sequences, under 35% being singletons. These data were also filed under a second study, of T cells of mothers and their children.

Material for sequencing was blood. The origin of the receptors is a woman in her forties in good health.

This clonotype was detected many times. The gene calls are TRBV7-2 and TRBJ2-6; D ambiguous. The CDR3 runs 15 residues. Trimming removed 2 bases at V and 4 bases at J, with 9 bases between. Germline loops: CDR1 SGHTA, CDR2 FQGNSA. CDR3 residues: CASSLNGVGANVLTF. The DNA for the CDR3 is TGTGCCAGCAGCTTAAATGGGGTCGGGGCCAACGTCCTGACTTTC.

Points on this clonotype: One end of the junction does not line up with germline, which may come from a read error. The gene calls are TRBV28 and TRBJ2-3; 7 bases are shared with TRBD1. This CDR3 contains 16 residues. Germline V lookup: CDR1 MDHEN, CDR2 SYDVKM. The CDR3 nucleotides read TGTGCCAGCAGGAGACAGGGTTTTTTTAATCAAGATACGCGGTATTTT. Its translation: CASRRQGFFNQDTRYF.

The sample holds many counts of this clonotype. This rearrangement joins TRBV5-1 to TRBJ1-1; D uncertain. Germline V CDR1 and CDR2: SGHRS, YFSETQ. Deletions cut 0 bases from V and 1 base from J, with 7 bases between. The length of the CDR3 is 14 residues. The CDR3 DNA reads TGCGCCAGCAGCTTGGCCACAGCGAACACTGAAGCTTTCTTT. This sequence encodes CASSLATANTEAFF.

In this sample, this clonotype turned up many times. V usage is TRBV15 and J usage is TRBJ2-5, with D unclear. CDR1 LNHNV and CDR2 YYDKDF come from the germline V gene (reference sequence). This CDR3 has 15 residues. Trimming removed 0 bases from V and 4 bases from J, with 12 bases in between. The CDR3 coding sequence is TGTGCCACCAGCAGAGATGTTAACTTCGCAGAGACCCAGTACTTC. It is translated as CATSRDVNFAETQYF. Full variable domain (rest looked up from reference TRBV15 and TRBJ2-5): DAMVIQNPRYQVTQFGKPVTLSCSQTLNHNVMYWYQQKSSQAPKLLFHYYDKDFNNEADTPDNFQSRRPNTSFCFLDIRSPGLGDTAMYLCATSRDVNFAETQYFGPGTRLLVL.

This sequence joins TRBV27 and TRBJ1-2, with 7 bases identical to TRBD1. The CDR3 has 15 residues. The V and J ends lost 6 bases and 3 bases, in that order; junction bases with no gene match: 10. Germline V CDR1 and CDR2: MNHEY, SMNVEV (reference sequence). CDR3 sequence: CASRTGTAIYYGYTF. The DNA for the CDR3 is TGTGCCAGCAGGACCGGGACAGCAATTTACTATGGCTACACCTTC.

This clonotype was detected only a few times. V is TRBV10-3 and J is TRBJ1-6; TRBD1 matches 10 bases. The CDR3 has 15 amino acids. Germline V gene data show CDR1 as ENHRY and CDR2 as SYGVKD. Trimming cost V 2 bases and J 9 bases; bases outside gene matches: 4. CDR3 protein: CAISETRTGGSPLHF. Written as DNA, the CDR3 is TGTGCCATCAGTGAGACACGGACAGGGGGTTCACCCCTCCACTTT.

The chain recombines TRBV6-1 with TRBJ1-2; the D is unclear. CDR3 length equals 12 residues. CDR1 and CDR2 (germline): MNHNS, SASEGT. V was pared by 2 bases and J by 2 bases, with 3 bases between. This CDR3 is CASSEINYGYTF. In DNA form, the CDR3 reads TGTGCCAGCAGTGAAATAAACTATGGCTACACCTTC.

This clonotype showed up many times. V gene TRBV6-5 combines with J gene TRBJ2-1; D ambiguous. CDR1 and CDR2 from the germline V gene are MNHEY and SVGAGI. This CDR3 is 15 amino acids long. V was shortened by 2 bases and J by 0 bases, with 8 bases between the two germline ends. Written as DNA, the CDR3 is TGTGCCAGCAGTTACAGATTCAACTCCTACAATGAGCAGTTCTTC. Protein: CASSYRFNSYNEQFF.

This clonotype was detected only a few times. V and J are TRBV7-8 and TRBJ2-7; no firm D call. The CDR3 has 13 residues. The V end was cut by 0 bases, the J end by 7 bases, with 10 bases between. Germline V gene sequence: CDR1 SGHVS, CDR2 FQNEAQ. DNA of the CDR3: TGTGCCAGCAGCTTAGCGGGCCCAAGGGAGCAGTACTTC. This sequence encodes CASSLAGPREQYF.

In DNA form, the CDR3 reads TGTGCCACCAGCAGAGGAGGAGCGGGAAGCTACGAGCAGTTCTTC. Its protein product is CATSRGGAGSYEQFF. The chain uses TRBV15 and TRBJ2-1, with 7 bases fitting TRBD2. The CDR3 runs to 15 residues. V trimming: 1 base; J trimming: 10 bases; junction bases outside the gene matches: 10. The germline CDR1 and CDR2 sequences are LNHNV and YYDKDF (reference sequence).

Comments on this clonotype: This may be a read error, as it is one base from a much larger clone. This chain uses TRBV20-1 with TRBJ1-5, with D unresolved. From germline, CDR1 is DFQATT and CDR2 SNEGSKA (reference sequence). CDR3 length: 15 residues. This chain's CDR3 is CSVREGAGENQPQHF. CDR3 nucleotides: TGCAGTGTTAGAGAGGGAGCGGGAGAAAATCAGCCCCAGCATTTT.

A few counts support this clonotype. The chain recombines TRBV29-1 with TRBJ1-5, with 7 bases aligning to TRBD1. CDR1 is SQVTM and CDR2 is ANQGSEA in the germline V gene. The CDR3 contains 14 residues. Trimming removed 6 bases from V and 7 bases from J; junction bases left unmatched: 12. This CDR3 is CSVITGAPGQPQHF. The CDR3, as DNA: TGCAGCGTAATTACAGGGGCCCCCGGGCAGCCCCAGCATTTT.

This chain connects TRBV5-1 to TRBJ1-6, with no clear D. Trimming left V 4 bases short and J 6 bases short, with 17 bases between. The CDR3 is made up of 16 amino acids. Germline V gives CDR1 SGHRS, CDR2 YFSETQ. CDR3 sequence reads: CASSRRLGNGNSPLHF. In DNA, the CDR3 is TGCGCCAGCAGCCGGAGGCTGGGTAACGGTAATTCACCCCTCCACTTT.

This clonotype has more than one count but fewer than ten. The V gene is TRBV2, the J gene TRBJ2-1; maybe TRBD2 (6 bases). The CDR3 is 12 residues long. Germline CDR1 SNHLY, CDR2 FYNNEI. The V end was cut by 8 bases, the J end by 9 bases, with 14 bases between. The CDR3 nucleotides are TGTGCCAGCTATTTACTAGCTGGTGAGCAGTTCTTC. The encoded protein is CASYLLAGEQFF.

The chain joins TRBV11-3 to TRBJ2-3; no clear D. Germline CDR1 reads SGHNT; CDR2 reads YENEEA. Trimming took 1 base from V and 8 from J, leaving 7 bases between them. The length of the CDR3 is 12 residues. As DNA, the CDR3 is TGTGCCAGCAGCTTAGGTGGCCGTACGCAGTATTTT. Its translation: CASSLGGRTQYF.

This clonotype was seen ten or more times. The rearrangement joins TRBV28 to TRBJ2-7, with D possibly being TRBD2 (5 bases). Germline loops: CDR1 MDHEN, CDR2 SYDVKM. The V gene lost 4 bases and the J gene lost 4 bases, with 17 bases spanning the gap. CDR3 length: 15 amino acids. The CDR3 DNA reads TGTGCCAGCAGTTCGAGACGGGGAAATAAATACGAGCAGTACTTC. It is translated as CASSSRRGNKYEQYF. Full variable domain (outside the CDR3, taken from reference TRBV28 and TRBJ2-7): DVKVTQSSRYLVKRTGEKVFLECVQDMDHENMFWYRQDPGLGLRLIYFSYDVKMKEKGDIPEGYSVSREKKERFSLILESASTNQTSMYLCASSSRRGNKYEQYFGPGTRLTVT.

This clonotype was observed a few times. The J gene is TRBJ1-2, the V gene TRBV4-3, with D possibly TRBD1 on 5 matching bases. The germline gives CDR1 LGHNA, CDR2 YSLEER. The V and J ends lost 0 bases and 3 bases respectively, with 11 bases between them. There are 15 residues in the CDR3. The CDR3 coding sequence is TGCGCCAGCAGCCAAGATCCGCGGGGCGACTATGGCTACACCTTC. The encoded protein is CASSQDPRGDYGYTF.

This clonotype was seen many times. V gene TRBV28 combines with J gene TRBJ2-1, with D perhaps TRBD2 (5 bases). Trimming left V 6 bases short and J 6 bases short, with 18 bases between. Germline CDR1 and CDR2: MDHEN and SYDVKM. The CDR3 consists of 15 residues. CDR3 bases: TGTGCCAGCAGGAATCCGGGGTGGTGGGGCAATGAGCAGTTCTTC. It is translated as CASRNPGWWGNEQFF.

The chain has TRBV12-3 or TRBV12-4 and TRBJ1-5; no firm D call. The CDR3 is 13 residues long. V gave up 4 bases and J gave up 3 bases, with 7 bases separating them. The CDR3 sequence is CASSSDNNQPQHF. The CDR3 DNA follows: TGTGCCAGCAGTTCTGACAACAATCAGCCCCAGCATTTT.

This clonotype was seen ten or more times. V and J are TRBV10-3 and TRBJ2-7, with D maybe TRBD1 (5 bases). CDR1 and CDR2 from the germline V gene are ENHRY and SYGVKD. The CDR3 runs 13 residues. Trimming removed 7 bases from V and 1 base from J, with 11 bases in between. The CDR3 loop reads CAINDRESYEQYF. The CDR3 DNA is TGTGCCATCAACGACAGAGAGTCCTACGAGCAGTACTTC.

Details on this clonotype: The junction and the germline gene differ at one end; a read error may be behind it. The chain combines TRBV7-8 with TRBJ1-4; no clear D gene. This CDR3 has 16 amino acids. The germline gives CDR1 SGHVS, CDR2 FQNEAQ. This CDR3 reads CASSYGRLATNEKPFF. The CDR3, as DNA: TGTGCCAGCAGCTATGGTCGGCTTGCAACTAATGAAAAACCGTTTTTT.

The rearrangement links TRBV5-8 to TRBJ2-1; 10 positions agree with TRBD2. The end of the DNA aligns better with TRBJ2-7, so the J call may be wrong. The CDR3 totals 15 residues. Germline CDR1 and CDR2: SGHTS and YDEGEE. Here the CDR3 reads CASRFLAGEYNEQYF. The CDR3, as DNA: TGTGCCAGCAGATTCCTAGCGGGGGAATACAATGAGCAGTACTTC.

This clonotype was detected many times. The V gene is TRBV6-2 or TRBV6-3, the J gene TRBJ2-6, with 9 bases identical to TRBD1. The CDR3 has 18 amino acids. V trimming: 2 bases; J trimming: 0 bases; junction bases outside the gene matches: 5. Per germline, CDR1 MNHEY and CDR2 SVGEGT. This chain's CDR3 is CASSYTGQGTSGANVLTF. CDR3 DNA sequence: TGTGCCAGCAGTTACACGGGACAGGGTACCTCTGGGGCCAACGTCCTGACTTTC.